At least ten counts were recorded for the clone carrying this T cell receptor (beta chain). Its specificity is not known. Each CDR3 protein is one row after TCRdb ran MiXCR on the RT-PCR reads. The repertoire holds almost 250,000 distinct CDR3 sequences, with approximately 12% as singletons. The record originates from a study of response to subunit inactivated influenza vaccine. The V gene end was trimmed by 2 bases and the J gene end by 3 bases; junction bases not matched to a gene: 5. The V gene's germline CDR1 is SGHRS and CDR2 YFSETQ. The CDR3 length is 14 residues. The study, taken as a whole, reports: The authors proposed limited new T cell recruitment per seasonal influenza vaccination.

This receptor was identified in a man in his fifties who received an inactivated influenza vaccine. This chain joins TRBV5-1 and TRBJ2-7; 7 nucleotides agree with TRBD1. The sample consisted of non-naive T cells sorted from PBMCs, taken 14 to 15 days before vaccination. DNA of the CDR3: TGCGCCAGCAGCTTCGGGACAGATTACTACGAGCAGTACTTC. Encoded protein: CASSFGTDYYEQYF.